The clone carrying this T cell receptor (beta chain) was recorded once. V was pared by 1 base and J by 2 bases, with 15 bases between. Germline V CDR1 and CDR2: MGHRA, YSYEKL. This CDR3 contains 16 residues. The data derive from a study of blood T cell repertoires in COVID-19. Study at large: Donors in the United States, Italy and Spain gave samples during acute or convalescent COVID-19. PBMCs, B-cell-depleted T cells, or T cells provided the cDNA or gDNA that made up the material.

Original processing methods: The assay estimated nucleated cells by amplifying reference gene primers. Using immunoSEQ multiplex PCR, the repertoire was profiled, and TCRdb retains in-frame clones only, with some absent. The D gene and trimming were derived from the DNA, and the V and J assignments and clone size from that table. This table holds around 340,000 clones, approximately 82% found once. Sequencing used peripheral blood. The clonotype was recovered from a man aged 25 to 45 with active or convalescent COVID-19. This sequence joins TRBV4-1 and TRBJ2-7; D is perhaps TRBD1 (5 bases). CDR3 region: CASSQGRRGSTYEQYF. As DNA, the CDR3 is TGCGCCAGCAGCCAAGGCAGAAGGGGTTCTACCTACGAGCAGTACTTC.